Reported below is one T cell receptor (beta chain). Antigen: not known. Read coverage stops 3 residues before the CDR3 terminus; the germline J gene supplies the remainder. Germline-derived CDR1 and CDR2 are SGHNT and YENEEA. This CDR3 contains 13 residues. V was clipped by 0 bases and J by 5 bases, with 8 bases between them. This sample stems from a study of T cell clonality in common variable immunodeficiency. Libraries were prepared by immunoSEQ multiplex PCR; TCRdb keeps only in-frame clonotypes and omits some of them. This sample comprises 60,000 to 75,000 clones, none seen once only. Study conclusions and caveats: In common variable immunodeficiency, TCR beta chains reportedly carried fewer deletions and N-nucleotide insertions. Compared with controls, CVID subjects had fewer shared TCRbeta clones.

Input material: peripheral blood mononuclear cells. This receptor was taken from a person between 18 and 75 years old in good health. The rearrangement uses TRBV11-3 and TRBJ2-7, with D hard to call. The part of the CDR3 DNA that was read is TGTGCCAGCAGCTTAGACAACTTCCACGAG. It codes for CASSLDNFHE. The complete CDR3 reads CASSLDNFHEQYF.